These 6 T cell receptor beta chains were all obtained from the same sample, sequenced in a study of spatial heterogeneity in lung cancer. Using its own MiXCR run on the 5' RACE reads, TCRdb lists one record per CDR3 protein. The table includes 4,500 to 5,500 distinct CDR3 sequences, around a third detected once. Noted time point: sample taken at primary tumor resection. Sequencing was performed on whole RNA extracted from tumor and nontumor lung tissue, or from frozen PBMC, and the material was left unsorted. This material consisted of PBMCs, taken at surgery. These receptors were collected from a female donor with early-stage non-small cell lung cancer.

On this clonotype: This beta chain is an unintended read in a library built for alpha chains; its size means little. The rearrangement uses TRBV28 and TRBJ2-7, with TRBD1 matching over 9 bases. Germline CDR1 and CDR2: MDHEN and SYDVKM. The CDR3 consists of 15 residues. V dropped 4 bases and J dropped 2; count of bases not matched to a gene: 6. DNA for the CDR3: TGTGCCAGCAGTTCTCTCGGGACAGGGCCCTACGAGCAGTACTTC. Translated: CASSSLGTGPYEQYF.

This clonotype is deemed medium-sized (0.01 to 0.1%). Because the library targeted alpha chains, this beta chain is an off-target read whose size means little. The chain links TRBV29-1 to TRBJ2-7; the D is unclear. Germline CDR1 SQVTM, CDR2 ANQGSEA. The germline V and J ends were trimmed by 4 bases and 2 bases, with 3 bases remaining between them. The CDR3 covers 10 residues. The CDR3 sequence is CSVGTYEQYF. In DNA, the CDR3 is TGCAGCGTTGGGACCTACGAGCAGTACTTC.

With respect to this clonotype: In a library made to pick up alpha chains, this beta chain is a stray read with a size that means little. The chain couples TRBV12-3 or TRBV12-4 to TRBJ2-3; the D is unclear. Trimming left V 0 bases short and J 2 bases short, with 3 bases between. The length of the CDR3 is 13 residues. In DNA, the CDR3 is TGTGCCAGCAGTTTAGCTGTCACAGATACGCAGTATTTT. As protein: CASSLAVTDTQYF.

About this clonotype itself: The library was prepared for alpha chains; this beta chain is a stray read, so its frequency means little. This chain joins TRBV12-3 or TRBV12-4 and TRBJ2-7; 7 bases align to TRBD1. J gave up 1 base and V 5 bases, and 8 bases lay outside the gene matches. CDR3 length: 15 amino acids. CDR3 bases: TGTGCCAGCAGTGGGGACAGCCCGTCATCCTACGAGCAGTACTTC. It is translated as CASSGDSPSSYEQYF.

This clonotype has only a few counts. This beta chain is an off-target read within a library intended for alpha chains, so its frequency means little. The chain recombines TRBV7-2 with TRBJ2-3; D might be TRBD1 (6 bases). V lost 4 bases to trimming and J lost 5 bases, with 19 bases between them. This CDR3 spans 16 amino acids. Germline V gives CDR1 SGHTA, CDR2 FQGNSA. The CDR3 reads CASSSPGTPPKDTQYF. In DNA form, the CDR3 reads TGTGCCAGCAGCTCCCCCGGGACACCTCCGAAAGATACGCAGTATTTT.

About this clonotype itself: This beta chain is a stray read from a library made for alpha chains; its abundance is not meaningful. The rearrangement uses TRBV7-8 and TRBJ2-3; D gene uncertain. CDR1 and CDR2 (germline): SGHVS, FQNEAQ. V lost 5 bases and J lost 2, with 5 bases in between. The CDR3 consists of 12 residues. The CDR3 sequence is CASSPHTDTQYF. In DNA form, the CDR3 reads TGTGCCAGCAGCCCTCACACAGATACGCAGTATTTT. Based on the CDR3 plus reference TRBV7-8 and TRBJ2-3, the full variable domain is GAGVSQSPRYKVAKRGQDVALRCDPISGHVSLFWYQQALGQGPEFLTYFQNEAQLDKSGLPSDRFFAERPEGSVSTLKIQRTQQEDSAVYLCASSPHTDTQYFGPGTRLTVL.